This T cell receptor beta chain was found in a study of blood T cell repertoires in COVID-19. The overall study: The United States, Italy and Spain supplied acute and convalescent COVID-19 samples. PBMCs, B-cell-depleted T cells, or T cells were the source of the cDNA or gDNA that made up the material.

The CDR3 runs 15 residues. In the source study's methods: Reference gene primer amplification gave estimated nucleated cell counts. Profiling relied on immunoSEQ multiplex PCR, and the TCRdb table lists in-frame clones only, not all of them. V, J and clone size were drawn from that table, and D and trimming were deduced from the DNA. The repertoire holds 110,000 or so clones, with around 89% as singletons. The sample consisted of peripheral blood. V usage is TRBV21-1 and J usage is TRBJ1-4. TRBV21-1 counts as a pseudogene. This clonotype originated in a human donor in a cohort sampled during active COVID-19. The CDR3 is CASSKGGGVGEKLFF. CDR3 DNA: TGTGCCAGCAGCAAAGGGGGAGGGGTGGGTGAAAAACTGTTTTTT.